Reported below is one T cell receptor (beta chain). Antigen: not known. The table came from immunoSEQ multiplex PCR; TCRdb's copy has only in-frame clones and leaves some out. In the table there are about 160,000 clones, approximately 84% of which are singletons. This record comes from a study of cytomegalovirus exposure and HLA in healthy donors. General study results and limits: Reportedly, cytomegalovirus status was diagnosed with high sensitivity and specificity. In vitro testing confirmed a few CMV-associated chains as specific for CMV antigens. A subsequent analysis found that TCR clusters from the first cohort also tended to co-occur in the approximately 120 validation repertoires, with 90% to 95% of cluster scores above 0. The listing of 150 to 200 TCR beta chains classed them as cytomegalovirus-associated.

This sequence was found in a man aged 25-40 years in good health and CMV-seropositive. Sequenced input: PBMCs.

CDR3 sequence: CATSRGGTSKETQYF. The CDR3 bases are TGTGCCACCAGCAGAGGTGGGACTAGTAAAGAGACCCAGTACTTC. This chain connects TRBV15 to TRBJ2-5, with TRBD2 matching 8 bases. This CDR3 region has 15 residues. Losses at the gene ends were 1 base for V and 3 bases for J; bases not matched to a gene: 4. Per germline, CDR1 LNHNV and CDR2 YYDKDF (reference sequence).